This T cell receptor (beta chain) was retrieved from a study of technical replicates of blood from a handful of donors. This CDR3 region has 15 residues. Per germline, CDR1 SGHNT and CDR2 YENEEA. Trimming cost V 3 bases and J 7 bases; bases outside gene matches: 6. The protocol was immunoSEQ multiplex PCR, while the TCRdb copy is restricted to in-frame clones and leaves out a portion. Among approximately 75,000 clones listed, approximately 97% were seen once. This receptor was taken from a human donor in good health. Sequencing was done on a sample of T cells isolated from PBMCs. The V gene is TRBV11-3, the J gene TRBJ1-6; 7 bases are shared with TRBD1. The CDR3 sequence: CASSFLGQSNSPLHF. In nucleotides, the CDR3 is TGTGCCAGCAGCTTTTTGGGACAGTCAAATTCACCCCTCCACTTT.